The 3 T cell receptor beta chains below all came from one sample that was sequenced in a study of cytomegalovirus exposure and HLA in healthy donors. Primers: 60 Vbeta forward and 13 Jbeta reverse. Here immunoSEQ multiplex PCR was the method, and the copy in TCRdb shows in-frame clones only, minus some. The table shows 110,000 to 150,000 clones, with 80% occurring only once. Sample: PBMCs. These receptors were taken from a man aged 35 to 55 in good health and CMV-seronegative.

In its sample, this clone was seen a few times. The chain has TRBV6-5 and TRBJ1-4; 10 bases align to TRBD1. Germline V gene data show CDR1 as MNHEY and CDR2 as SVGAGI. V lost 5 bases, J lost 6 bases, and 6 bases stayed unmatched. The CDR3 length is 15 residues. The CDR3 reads CASSPAGQGDEKLFF. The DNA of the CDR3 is TGTGCCAGCAGTCCCGCTGGACAGGGGGATGAAAAACTGTTTTTT.

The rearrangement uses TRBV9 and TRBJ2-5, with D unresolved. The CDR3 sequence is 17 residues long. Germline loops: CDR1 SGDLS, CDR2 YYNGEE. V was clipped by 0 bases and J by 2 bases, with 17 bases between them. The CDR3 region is CASSVAVGSEVQETQYF. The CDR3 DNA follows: TGTGCCAGCAGCGTAGCTGTCGGTAGTGAAGTTCAAGAGACCCAGTACTTC.

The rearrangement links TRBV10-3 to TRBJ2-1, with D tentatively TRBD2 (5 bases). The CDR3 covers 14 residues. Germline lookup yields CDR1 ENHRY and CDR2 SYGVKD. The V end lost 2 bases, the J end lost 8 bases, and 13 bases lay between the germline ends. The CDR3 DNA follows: TGTGCCATCAGTGAGCGGGGATCGGAGGATGAGCAGTTCTTC. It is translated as CAISERGSEDEQFF.